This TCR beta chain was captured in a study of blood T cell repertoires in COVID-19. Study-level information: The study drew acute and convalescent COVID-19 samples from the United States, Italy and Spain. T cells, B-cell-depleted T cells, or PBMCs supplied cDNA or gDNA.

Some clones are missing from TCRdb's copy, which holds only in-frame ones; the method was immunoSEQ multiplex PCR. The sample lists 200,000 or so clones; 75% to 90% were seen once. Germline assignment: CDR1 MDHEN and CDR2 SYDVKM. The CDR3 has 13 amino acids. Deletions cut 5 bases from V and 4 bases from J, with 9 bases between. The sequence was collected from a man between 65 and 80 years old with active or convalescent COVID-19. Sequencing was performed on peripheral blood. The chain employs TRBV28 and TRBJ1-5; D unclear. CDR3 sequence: CASSLLENQPQHF. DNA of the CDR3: TGTGCCAGCAGTCTTTTGGAGAATCAGCCCCAGCATTTT.